This TCR beta chain was identified in a study of cytomegalovirus exposure and HLA in healthy donors. The CDR3 length is 15 residues. V lost 0 bases and J lost 1; bases outside the gene matches: 2. Germline V gene sequence: CDR1 MGHRA, CDR2 YSYEKL. Findings and caveats of the study: Reportedly, diagnosis of cytomegalovirus status by the classifier showed high specificity and sensitivity. Analyzed later, association rates of TCRs varied across HLA loci, with DRB1 most and HLA-C fewest.

Primers: 60 Vbeta forward and 13 Jbeta reverse. The data were produced by immunoSEQ multiplex PCR, yet TCRdb's version contains in-frame clones alone and is incomplete. Of over 100,000 clones in the sample, roughly 83% are singletons; the top ten hold 1.5% to 1.9%. In the case of this clone: Its antigen is unknown.

Source material: PBMCs. J is TRBJ2-5 and V is TRBV4-1; the match to TRBD2 covers 7 bases. This clonotype was obtained from a man in his forties or fifties in good health and CMV-seronegative. The CDR3, as DNA: TGCGCCAGCAGCCAAGAGCGGGAGCCCCAAGAGACCCAGTACTTC. It translates to CASSQEREPQETQYF.